What follows describes a single T cell receptor (beta chain). Its antigen is not known. These data are taken from a study of blood T cells in healthy people across ages. Overall study findings and caveats: One million T cells yielded diversity estimates that were considered underestimates.

A second PCR of about 6 to 12 cycles used a sample-barcoded 5' primer and a J-beta primer mix. TCRdb reprocessed the 5' RACE reads via MiXCR and lists one record per CDR3 protein. The sample yields roughly 680,000 distinct CDR3 sequences, over 40% seen once. Germline lookup yields CDR1 MNHEY and CDR2 SMNVEV (reference sequence). V lost 7 bases, J lost 4 bases, and 12 bases lay in between. This CDR3 comprises 13 residues. This clonotype was obtained from a woman over 75 in good health. The chain recombines TRBV27 with TRBJ2-3; TRBD1 is a possible D gene (6 bases). The sample taken for sequencing was blood. CDR3 sequence: CASKDRTADTQYF. CDR3 DNA sequence: TGTGCCAGCAAGGACAGAACCGCAGATACGCAGTATTTT.